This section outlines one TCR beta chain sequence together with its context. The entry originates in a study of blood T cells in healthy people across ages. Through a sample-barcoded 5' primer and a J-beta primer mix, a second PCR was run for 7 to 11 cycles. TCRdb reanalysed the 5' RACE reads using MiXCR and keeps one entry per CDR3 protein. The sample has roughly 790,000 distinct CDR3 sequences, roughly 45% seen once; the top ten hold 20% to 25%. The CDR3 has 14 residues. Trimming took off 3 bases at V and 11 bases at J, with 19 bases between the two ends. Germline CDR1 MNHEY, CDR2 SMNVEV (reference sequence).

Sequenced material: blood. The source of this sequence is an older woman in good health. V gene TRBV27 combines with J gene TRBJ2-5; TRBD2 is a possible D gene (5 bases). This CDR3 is CASSLALPSGEQYF. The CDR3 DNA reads TGTGCCAGCAGTTTGGCCCTTCCCTCTGGGGAGCAGTACTTC.